This T cell receptor (beta chain) came from a study of T cells of healthy individuals. This clonotype has just a few counts. Trimming took off 5 bases at V and 1 base at J, with 20 bases between the two ends. Germline V lookup: CDR1 SNHLY, CDR2 FYNNEI. The CDR3 contains 17 residues. TCRdb reprocessed the 5' RACE reads with MiXCR, giving one entry per CDR3 protein. The sample carries 100,000 or so distinct CDR3 sequences, 17% recorded once. The chain carries TRBV2 and TRBJ2-5, with a weak D call TRBD1 (6 bases). This clonotype was obtained from a human donor in good health. The CDR3 sequence: CASSPRGSGVVQETQYF. CDR3 nucleotides: TGTGCCAGCAGTCCAAGGGGGTCAGGGGTTGTCCAAGAGACCCAGTACTTC.